This TCR beta chain was identified in a study of T cells after yellow fever vaccination. General study points: Contaminating bulk clonotypes could be abundant in FACS-sorted repertoires.

TCR cDNA was made by 5'RACE template switching, adding a universal primer site and UMIs. From the 5' RACE reads, TCRdb called clonotypes with MiXCR, one entry per CDR3 protein. The table has just over 300,000 distinct CDR3 sequences, more than 3% seen once. This clonotype was detected ten times or more. Its antigen is not known. This CDR3 contains 14 residues. The V gene's germline CDR1 is MDHEN and CDR2 SYDVKM. J was trimmed by 8 bases and V by 5 bases; bases with no gene match: 9. The chain employs TRBV28 and TRBJ2-3, with TRBD2 matching 8 bases. The TCR originated in a man between 18 and 35 years old who received the YFV17D yellow fever vaccine. The sequences come from PBMCs, collected on the day of the yellow fever booster vaccination. The CDR3 is CASSKAGDFGTQYF. Here the CDR3 DNA reads TGTGCCAGCAGTAAAGCGGGGGACTTTGGTACGCAGTATTTT.